This passage covers 8 T cell receptor beta chains from one sample sequenced in a study of T cell responses to AZD1222 COVID-19 vaccine. The table came from immunoSEQ multiplex PCR; TCRdb's copy has only in-frame clones and leaves some out. The table records some 150,000 clones, approximately 90% of them present only once. The sample was peripheral blood, taken 28 days after the second AZD1222 dose. All receptors derive from an adult who received the AZD1222 COVID-19 vaccine.

The chain uses TRBV7-9 and TRBJ2-7; tentatively, D is TRBD1 (7 bases). V lost 1 base and J lost 3, with 22 bases in between. Germline loops: CDR1 SEHNR, CDR2 FQNEAQ (reference sequence). The length of the CDR3 is 18 residues. DNA for the CDR3: TGTGCCAGCAGCTTAGTTTTCAGGGGGGTGGGCGGCGACTACGAGCAGTACTTC. Encoded protein: CASSLVFRGVGGDYEQYF. The full variable domain, its missing parts supplied by reference TRBV7-9 and TRBJ2-7, is DTGVSQNPRHKITKRGQNVTFRCDPISEHNRLYWYRQTLGQGPEFLTYFQNEAQLEKSRLLSDRFSAERPKGSFSTLEIQRTEQGDSAMYLCASSLVFRGVGGDYEQYFGPGTRLTVT.

This clone was picked up one time. The V and J genes are TRBV28 and TRBJ2-3, with 14 nucleotides matching TRBD2. CDR3 length equals 18 residues. Trimming at V came to 7 bases and at J to 6 bases, leaving 15 bases not matched to a gene. Germline values: CDR1 MDHEN, CDR2 SYDVKM. CDR3: CASISLAGLAGDMDTQYF. The CDR3 coding sequence is TGTGCCAGCATCTCCTTGGCGGGACTAGCGGGAGATATGGATACGCAGTATTTT.

This clone was found a few times. The gene calls are TRBV7-3 and TRBJ1-1, with D perhaps matching TRBD1 (5 bases). This CDR3 is built from 14 residues. V lost 5 bases to trimming and J lost 7 bases, with 17 bases between them. CDR1 SGHTA and CDR2 FQGTGA come from the germline V gene. The chain's CDR3 is CASSLSGTGNEAFF. CDR3 bases: TGTGCCAGCAGCCTCTCCGGGACGGGCAATGAAGCTTTCTTT.

This CDR3 reads CASSSQLAGASYEQYF. CDR3 bases: TGTGCCAGCAGTTCTCAATTAGCGGGAGCTTCCTACGAGCAGTACTTC. This chain connects TRBV27 to TRBJ2-7; 9 positions agree with TRBD2. The V gene's germline CDR1 is MNHEY and CDR2 SMNVEV (reference sequence). With V trimmed by 4 bases and J by 1 base, 8 bases remained unmatched. The CDR3 is 16 amino acids.

The chain carries TRBV4-3 and TRBJ1-1; D is uncertain. The CDR3 extends over 14 amino acids. V lost 2 bases and J 0 bases, leaving 7 bases between the germline ends. Germline assignment: CDR1 LGHNA and CDR2 YSLEER. CDR3 bases: TGCGCCAGCAGCCAACGGACCCTGAACACTGAAGCTTTCTTT. It encodes CASSQRTLNTEAFF.

This sequence joins TRBV5-1 and TRBJ2-7; perhaps TRBD2 as D (6 bases). V was clipped by 5 bases and J by 2 bases, with 14 bases between them. Germline V gene data show CDR1 as SGHRS and CDR2 as YFSETQ. The CDR3 is made up of 14 amino acids. CDR3 residues: CASRPSPGAYEQYF. The CDR3 DNA reads TGCGCCAGCAGGCCCTCCCCGGGAGCCTACGAGCAGTACTTC.

The gene calls are TRBV19 and TRBJ2-1; no reliable D call. CDR1 and CDR2 (germline): LNHDA, SQIVND (reference sequence). V lost 8 bases and J 3 bases, leaving 14 bases between the germline ends. The CDR3 spans 14 residues. CDR3 protein: CASRSGAFYNEQFF. The CDR3 bases are TGTGCCAGTCGTAGTGGAGCGTTCTACAATGAGCAGTTCTTC. The full variable domain, completed using reference TRBV19 and TRBJ2-1, is DGGITQSPKYLFRKEGQNVTLSCEQNLNHDAMYWYRQDPGQGLRLIYYSQIVNDFQKGDIAEGYSVSREKKESFPLTVTSAQKNPTAFYLCASRSGAFYNEQFFGPGTRLTVL.

V usage is TRBV6-5 and J usage is TRBJ1-2, with a weak D call TRBD1 (5 bases). There are 14 residues in the CDR3. Trimming left V 0 bases short and J 5 bases short, with 10 bases between. Germline CDR1 reads MNHEY; CDR2 reads SVGAGI. The DNA of the CDR3 is TGTGCCAGCAGTTACTCCCAGGGAGGGTATGGCTACACCTTC. Protein sequence: CASSYSQGGYGYTF.